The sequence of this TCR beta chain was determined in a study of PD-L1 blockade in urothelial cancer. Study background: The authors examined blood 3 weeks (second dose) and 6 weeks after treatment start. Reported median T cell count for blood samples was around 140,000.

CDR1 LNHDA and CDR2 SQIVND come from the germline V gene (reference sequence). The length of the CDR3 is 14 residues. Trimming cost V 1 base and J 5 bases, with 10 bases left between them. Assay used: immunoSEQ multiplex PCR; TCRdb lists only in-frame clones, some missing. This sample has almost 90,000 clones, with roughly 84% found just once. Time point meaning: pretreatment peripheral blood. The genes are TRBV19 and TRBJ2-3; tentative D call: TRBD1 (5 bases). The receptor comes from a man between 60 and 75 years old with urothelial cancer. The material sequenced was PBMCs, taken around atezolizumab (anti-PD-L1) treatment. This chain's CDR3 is CASSIARERDTQYF. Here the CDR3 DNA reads TGTGCCAGTAGTATAGCCAGGGAAAGAGATACGCAGTATTTT.